What follows is one T cell receptor (beta chain) and its context. Antigen: not known. Germline V gene sequence: CDR1 SGHVS, CDR2 FQNEAQ. Unmatched junction bases numbered 7, after V lost 4 bases and J lost 1 base. CDR3 length: 16 residues. The data were obtained in a study of cytomegalovirus exposure and HLA in healthy donors. Study-wide context: An early data release held 79 million or so unique TCRs from HLA-typed donors.

The PCR made use of 60 Vbeta and 13 Jbeta primers. Measured with immunoSEQ multiplex PCR; TCRdb has only the in-frame clones, and not every one. This specimen shows approximately 180,000 clones; the ten leading clones hold about 6%. Everyone who donated was a healthy bone marrow donor. Study results and caveats: Being productive about 87% or about 30% of the time was typical of most TCR beta V segments in an earlier analysis. Some V segments, TRBV6-2 and TRBV6-3 among them, were indistinguishable and were therefore excluded.

The clonotype originates from a man aged 25 to 40 in good health and CMV-seronegative. Material: PBMCs. The rearrangement joins TRBV7-8 to TRBJ2-4; TRBD1 matches at 7 bases. CDR3 DNA sequence: TGTGCCAGCAGCTGGGACAGAATTTTTGCCAAAAACATTCAGTACTTC. Protein: CASSWDRIFAKNIQYF.